The present T cell receptor beta chain was sequenced within a study of T cell responses to AZD1222 COVID-19 vaccine. Study conclusions and caveats: CD4 TCRs linked to vaccination spanned spike, dominating at 160-218 and 743-854.

On this clone: Its antigen is still unknown.

Clones were read by immunoSEQ multiplex PCR, and TCRdb kept only the in-frame ones, dropping some. The data show 150,000 to 200,000 clones, about 89% seen once. The CDR3 has 15 residues. The V and J ends lost 0 bases and 4 bases respectively, with 10 bases between them. Per the germline V gene, CDR1 is LGHDT and CDR2 is YNNKEL (reference sequence). The clonotype was recovered from an adult in good health. The V call is TRBV3-1 (or the pseudogene TRBV3-2), the J call TRBJ2-1, with D perhaps TRBD1 (6 bases). Sequencing was performed on peripheral blood, taken on day 0 of AZD1222 vaccination. CDR3 residues: CASSQDQGPYNEQFF. In nucleotides, the CDR3 is TGTGCCAGCAGCCAAGATCAGGGGCCTTACAATGAGCAGTTCTTC.